Presented here are 23 T cell receptor beta chains from one specimen sequenced in a study of Ad26.COV2.S vaccination and SARS-CoV-2 variants. Sample treatment: around 19 received Ad26.COV2.S at low or high dose, single or two shots; 5 received placebo; per-sample allocation not given. Samples came from day 63 after the first vaccine or placebo injection. The protocol was immunoSEQ multiplex PCR, while the TCRdb copy is restricted to in-frame clones and leaves out a portion. The sample has over 400,000 clones; 90% are singletons. Sequencing was performed on peripheral blood, taken in a trial of Ad26.COV2.S vaccine versus placebo. The receptors come from a person aged 18 to 59 who received the Ad26.COV2.S COVID-19 vaccine or a placebo.

The table lists this clone with a count of one. The CDR3 DNA reads as TGTGCCAGCGATAGCGGGAGTTATGAGCAGTTCTTC. It encodes CASDSGSYEQFF. The rearrangement links TRBV7-9 to TRBJ2-1, with 9 bases fitting TRBD2. From germline, CDR1 is SEHNR and CDR2 FQNEAQ (reference sequence). CDR3 length: 12 amino acids. J lost 8 bases, V lost 8 bases, and 4 bases had no gene match.

This chain uses TRBV7-2 with TRBJ2-7, with TRBD2 identical over 8 bases. With V trimmed by 4 bases and J by 7 bases, 9 bases remained unmatched. The CDR3 spans 14 residues. Per the germline V gene, CDR1 is SGHTA and CDR2 is FQGNSA. In nucleotides, the CDR3 is TGTGCCAGCAGCTCCGTAGCGGGGAAAGGGGAGCAGTACTTC. It codes for CASSSVAGKGEQYF.

The chain links TRBV9 to TRBJ2-7; D remains ambiguous. The CDR3 spans 16 residues. Trimming cost V 0 bases and J 0 bases, with 13 bases left between them. Germline lookup yields CDR1 SGDLS and CDR2 YYNGEE. The CDR3: CASSVGGLVSSYEQYF. CDR3 bases: TGTGCCAGCAGCGTAGGTGGGCTGGTGAGCTCCTACGAGCAGTACTTC.

This clone was observed a handful of times. The V and J genes are TRBV7-9 and TRBJ2-2, with 8 bases lining up with TRBD1. The ends lost 4 bases at V and 3 bases at J; junction bases unmatched: 10. Per the germline V gene, CDR1 is SEHNR and CDR2 is FQNEAQ (reference sequence). CDR3 size: 17 residues. The CDR3 spells CASSSAGGRVDTGELFF. In DNA, the CDR3 is TGTGCCAGCAGCTCCGCAGGGGGCAGGGTGGACACCGGGGAGCTGTTTTTT. Together with reference TRBV7-9 and TRBJ2-2, the CDR3 gives the full variable domain: DTGVSQNPRHKITKRGQNVTFRCDPISEHNRLYWYRQTLGQGPEFLTYFQNEAQLEKSRLLSDRFSAERPKGSFSTLEIQRTEQGDSAMYLCASSSAGGRVDTGELFFGEGSRLTVL.

V usage is TRBV29-1 and J usage is TRBJ1-6; possible D gene TRBD1, 5 bases. Germline V gene sequence: CDR1 SQVTM, CDR2 ANQGSEA. The V and J ends lost 2 bases and 10 bases respectively, with 18 bases between them. The length of the CDR3 is 15 residues. The CDR3 DNA follows: TGCAGCGTTGAAATCCCCGGGACGGTGGGGTCACCCCTCCACTTT. Protein product: CSVEIPGTVGSPLHF.

The chain employs TRBV5-6 and TRBJ1-3, with 7 bases identical to TRBD1. CDR3 length equals 14 residues. V was pared by 5 bases and J by 2 bases, with 4 bases of the junction left unmatched. Germline V gives CDR1 SGHDT, CDR2 YYEEEE. CDR3 bases: TGTGCCAGCAGACCCCAGGGGGCTGGAAACACCATATATTTT. Protein product: CASRPQGAGNTIYF.

The chain carries TRBV9 and TRBJ2-1, with TRBD2 as a possible D gene (6 bases). Germline lookup yields CDR1 SGDLS and CDR2 YYNGEE. V was shortened by 3 bases and J by 10 bases, with 11 bases between the two germline ends. The CDR3 consists of 12 residues. This chain's CDR3 is CASSGRGGEQFF. DNA of the CDR3: TGTGCCAGCAGCGGGAGGGGTGGGGAGCAGTTCTTC.

V usage is TRBV29-1 and J usage is TRBJ2-1; 9 nucleotides line up with TRBD2. The junction had 11 bases not matched to a gene; V was cut back by 4 bases and J by 7 bases. This CDR3 has 15 amino acids. Germline CDR1 reads SQVTM; CDR2 reads ANQGSEA. CDR3 nucleotide sequence: TGCAGCGTTGGGTCCGCGGGAGGGCCAGGGAATGAGCAGTTCTTC. Amino acid sequence: CSVGSAGGPGNEQFF.

The chain recombines TRBV6-2 or TRBV6-3 with TRBJ2-4; D not resolved. V was pared by 3 bases and J by 0 bases, with 12 bases between. Germline CDR1 is MNHEY and CDR2 is SVGEGT. CDR3 length: 16 amino acids. The CDR3 loop reads CASSYRRLEAKNIQYF. In nucleotides, the CDR3 is TGTGCCAGCAGTTATAGGCGCCTCGAAGCCAAAAACATTCAGTACTTC.

This chain uses TRBV2 with TRBJ2-7; weak D call: TRBD1 (5 bases). Germline values: CDR1 SNHLY, CDR2 FYNNEI. This CDR3 is built from 13 residues. Trimming cost V 3 bases and J 1 base, with 7 bases left between them. The CDR3 loop is CASSDDRSYEQYF. The CDR3 bases are TGTGCCAGCAGTGACGACAGATCCTACGAGCAGTACTTC.

V and J are TRBV9 and TRBJ2-5; D is perhaps TRBD2 (5 bases). The CDR3 spans 18 residues. Germline lookup yields CDR1 SGDLS and CDR2 YYNGEE. Trimming took off 0 bases at V and 4 bases at J, with 22 bases between the two ends. The CDR3 DNA reads TGTGCCAGCAGCGTAGGGGTTGACGGGATCCGGTGGAGAGAGACCCAGTACTTC. Encoded protein: CASSVGVDGIRWRETQYF.

The rearrangement links TRBV11-3 to TRBJ2-1, with no clear D. V lost 1 base to trimming and J lost 0 bases, with 16 bases between them. Per the germline V gene, CDR1 is SGHNT and CDR2 is YENEEA. The CDR3 has 18 amino acids. CDR3: CASSLGAGAINSYNEQFF. The CDR3 bases are TGTGCCAGCAGCTTAGGTGCAGGAGCGATTAACTCCTACAATGAGCAGTTCTTC.

This clone was seen a single time. The chain has TRBV7-8 and TRBJ1-5; 9 positions agree with TRBD1. The CDR3 consists of 15 residues. Germline assignment: CDR1 SGHVS and CDR2 FQNEAQ. J lost 5 bases, V lost 5 bases, and 7 bases had no gene match. Here the CDR3 reads CASSPTGGVDQPQHF. The CDR3 DNA reads as TGTGCCAGCAGCCCTACAGGGGGCGTTGATCAGCCCCAGCATTTT.

There are many counts of this clone. The V gene is TRBV29-1, the J gene TRBJ2-1; 10 positions match TRBD1. This CDR3 has 18 residues. Losses at the gene ends were 1 base for V and 0 bases for J; bases not matched to a gene: 9. Germline V gene data show CDR1 as SQVTM and CDR2 as ANQGSEA. The CDR3: CSVEAGDWTGGSYNEQFF. CDR3 nucleotides: TGCAGCGTTGAAGCCGGGGACTGGACAGGGGGCTCCTACAATGAGCAGTTCTTC.

CDR3 sequence reads: CASSLVTGYEQYF. The CDR3 region has the DNA TGTGCCAGCAGCTTAGTTACGGGCTACGAGCAGTACTTC. The rearrangement joins TRBV7-2 to TRBJ2-7; the D is unclear. Trimming left V 1 base short and J 3 bases short, with 7 bases between. Germline loops: CDR1 SGHTA, CDR2 FQGNSA. The CDR3 contains 13 residues.

V usage is TRBV28 and J usage is TRBJ2-1; tentative D call: TRBD2 (6 bases). This CDR3 is built from 15 residues. Germline loops: CDR1 MDHEN, CDR2 SYDVKM. V was cut by 5 bases and J by 4 bases, with 15 bases left in between. This CDR3 reads CASSPGGAEYNEQFF. The CDR3 DNA sequence: TGTGCCAGCAGTCCCGGGGGAGCGGAGTACAATGAGCAGTTCTTC.

This chain connects TRBV5-1 to TRBJ2-7; D could derive from TRBD1 or TRBD2 (5 bases each). Germline lookup yields CDR1 SGHRS and CDR2 YFSETQ. There are 14 residues in the CDR3. V was pared by 5 bases and J by 0 bases, with 12 bases between. The chain's CDR3 is CASRGGTSSYEQYF. CDR3 in DNA: TGCGCCAGCAGAGGTGGGACGAGCTCCTACGAGCAGTACTTC.

The chain recombines TRBV3-1 (or the pseudogene TRBV3-2) with TRBJ2-7; 8 nucleotides agree with TRBD1. CDR1 LGHDT and CDR2 YNNKEL come from the germline V gene (reference sequence). V lost 1 base, J lost 4 bases, and 6 bases stayed unmatched. The CDR3 loop spans 15 amino acids. In DNA form, the CDR3 reads TGTGCCAGCAGCCAAGCTATTCAGGGGGCGTACGAGCAGTACTTC. It is translated as CASSQAIQGAYEQYF.

The chain links TRBV7-2 to TRBJ2-1, with 10 bases fitting TRBD2. The CDR3 spans 15 residues. Losses at the gene ends were 3 bases for V and 6 bases for J; bases not matched to a gene: 5. The germline CDR1 and CDR2 sequences are SGHTA and FQGNSA. CDR3 loop: CASSFSGRAINEQFF. CDR3 coding DNA: TGTGCCAGCAGCTTCAGCGGGAGGGCCATCAATGAGCAGTTCTTC.

This chain joins TRBV27 and TRBJ1-5, with TRBD1 as a possible D gene (6 bases). Trimming took 6 bases from V and 0 from J, leaving 12 bases between them. The CDR3 is 15 residues long. The V gene's germline CDR1 is MNHEY and CDR2 SMNVEV (reference sequence). In nucleotides, the CDR3 is TGTGCCAGCAGCCCGACAGGAAATAGCAATCAGCCCCAGCATTTT. Its translation: CASSPTGNSNQPQHF.

The V call is TRBV7-3, the J call TRBJ2-1; TRBD2 might be the D (6 bases). V was shortened by 3 bases and J by 0 bases, with 12 bases between the two germline ends. The germline CDR1 and CDR2 sequences are SGHTA and FQGTGA. The CDR3 contains 16 residues. The CDR3 sequence: CASSLGGTGSYNEQFF. The CDR3 DNA follows: TGTGCCAGCAGCTTGGGCGGGACGGGCTCCTACAATGAGCAGTTCTTC.

The chain carries TRBV5-1 and TRBJ2-2, with 8 bases fitting TRBD2. The CDR3 covers 15 residues. Trimming removed 2 bases from V and 2 bases from J; junction bases left unmatched: 2. In germline, CDR1 is SGHRS, CDR2 YFSETQ. CDR3 DNA: TGCGCCAGCAGCTTTAGCGGGAAAAACACCGGGGAGCTGTTTTTT. Amino acids: CASSFSGKNTGELFF.

The chain combines TRBV28 with TRBJ2-1; the match to TRBD2 covers 15 bases. The CDR3 totals 22 residues. CDR1 and CDR2 (germline): MDHEN, SYDVKM. The ends lost 4 bases at V and 6 bases at J; junction bases unmatched: 22. The CDR3 reads CASSSPVGWGLAGGHTPNEQFF. Written as DNA, the CDR3 is TGTGCCAGCAGTTCCCCCGTGGGGTGGGGACTAGCGGGAGGCCATACGCCCAATGAGCAGTTCTTC.